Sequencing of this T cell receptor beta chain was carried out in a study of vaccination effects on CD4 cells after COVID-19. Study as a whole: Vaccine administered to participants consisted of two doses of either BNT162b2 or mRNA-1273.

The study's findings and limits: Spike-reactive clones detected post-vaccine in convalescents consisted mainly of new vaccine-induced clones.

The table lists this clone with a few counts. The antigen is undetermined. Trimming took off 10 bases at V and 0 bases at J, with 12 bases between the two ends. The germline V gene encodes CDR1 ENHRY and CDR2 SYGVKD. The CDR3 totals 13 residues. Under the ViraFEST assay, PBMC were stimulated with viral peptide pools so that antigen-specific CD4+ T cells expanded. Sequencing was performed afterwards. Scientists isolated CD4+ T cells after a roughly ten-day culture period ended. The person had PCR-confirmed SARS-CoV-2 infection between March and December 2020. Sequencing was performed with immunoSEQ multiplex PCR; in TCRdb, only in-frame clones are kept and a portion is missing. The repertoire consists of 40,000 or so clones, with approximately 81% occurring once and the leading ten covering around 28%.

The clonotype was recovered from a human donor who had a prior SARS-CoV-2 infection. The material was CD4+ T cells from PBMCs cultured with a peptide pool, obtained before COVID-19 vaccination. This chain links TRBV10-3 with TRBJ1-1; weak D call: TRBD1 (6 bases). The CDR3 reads CASRTDLNTEAFF. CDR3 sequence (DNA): TGTGCCAGCCGGACAGACCTGAACACTGAAGCTTTCTTT.